Presented here are 26 T cell receptor beta chains from one specimen sequenced in a study of T cells expressing NK-cell markers. TCRdb reworked the 5' RACE reads into one entry per CDR3 protein, no DNA. Reported are a few hundred thousand distinct CDR3 sequences; the ten largest clones contain about 0.4%. Sample: blood T cells: a sorted CD56 or NKG2C T cell subset, CD4+ or CD8+ T cells, or bulk PBMC T cells (not recorded which). These receptors were obtained from a man between 18 and 29 years old in good health.

The chain uses TRBV3-1 and TRBJ2-7. Germline-derived CDR1 and CDR2 are LGHDT and YNNKEL (reference sequence). The CDR3 is made up of 14 amino acids. This chain's CDR3 is CASSQGTSTYEQYF.

V is TRBV12-3 or TRBV12-4 and J is TRBJ2-1; TCRdb picks TRBD2, but there is no DNA to check that call. CDR3 size: 16 residues. CDR3 residues: CAINPSGPQTYNEQFF.

The CDR3 here is CSAWGTENLETQYF. The chain couples TRBV20-1 to TRBJ2-5; TCRdb names TRBD1, which stays unverified in the absence of DNA. The germline V gene encodes CDR1 DFQATT and CDR2 SNEGSKA (reference sequence). The CDR3 totals 14 residues.

This chain links TRBV20-1 with TRBJ2-3; TCRdb proposes TRBD2, but this gene call is untestable without DNA. The germline V gene encodes CDR1 DFQATT and CDR2 SNEGSKA (reference sequence). This CDR3 has 16 residues. The CDR3 protein is CSARDPGSSDGDTQYF.

The chain employs TRBV12-3 or TRBV12-4 and TRBJ2-5; TCRdb selects TRBD2, and the lack of DNA leaves this call unchecked. This CDR3 is built from 15 residues. This CDR3 reads CASRPGLAPSETQYF.

V gene TRBV20-1 combines with J gene TRBJ2-4; checking the TCRdb D call of TRBD2 is not possible without DNA. Germline assignment: CDR1 DFQATT and CDR2 SNEGSKA (reference sequence). The CDR3 covers 13 residues. The CDR3 loop is CSAPVGRKNIQYF.

Here the CDR3 reads CASSLRRESTDTQYF. The rearrangement joins TRBV12-3 or TRBV12-4 to TRBJ2-3; the TCRdb call, TRBD2, lacks DNA for checking. This CDR3 has 15 amino acids.

The V call is TRBV20-1, the J call TRBJ1-6. CDR1 and CDR2 (germline): DFQATT, SNEGSKA (reference sequence). This CDR3 contains 13 residues. The CDR3 is CSARDWLDSPLHF.

The V and J genes are TRBV29-1 and TRBJ2-1; as DNA is missing, the TRBD2 call by TCRdb cannot be tested. Germline values: CDR1 SQVTM, CDR2 ANQGSEA. The length of the CDR3 is 14 residues. CDR3: CSVEARLAGDEQFF.

The chain carries TRBV20-1 and TRBJ1-5. The germline V gene has CDR1 DFQATT and CDR2 SNEGSKA (reference sequence). The CDR3 length is 14 residues. CDR3: CSASSQSHNQPQHF.

The chain employs TRBV12-3 or TRBV12-4 and TRBJ1-1; TCRdb reports TRBD1, a call that lacks DNA to check it against. This CDR3 spans 17 amino acids. Here the CDR3 reads CASSRYPGQGTRTEAFF.

The rearrangement links TRBV12-3 or TRBV12-4 to TRBJ2-2; TCRdb proposes TRBD1, but this gene call is untestable without DNA. The CDR3 length is 14 residues. The CDR3 reads CASRGAGRTGELFF.

CDR3: CASNGLAENNEQFF. The chain combines TRBV12-3 or TRBV12-4 with TRBJ2-1; the TCRdb call, TRBD2, lacks DNA for checking. CDR3 length: 14 amino acids.

The J gene is TRBJ2-1, the V gene TRBV5-1. This CDR3 has 15 residues. CDR1 is SGHRS and CDR2 is YFSETQ in the germline V gene. CDR3 loop: CASSLATDAGNEQFF.

The CDR3 loop reads CASRKAEALFF. The chain combines TRBV4-2 with TRBJ2-2. Germline lookup yields CDR1 LGHNA and CDR2 YNFKEQ. The CDR3 loop spans 11 amino acids.

The chain uses TRBV30 and TRBJ2-1; TCRdb lists TRBD2, though no DNA is available to test this call. CDR3 length equals 12 residues. Germline V gene sequence: CDR1 GTSNPN, CDR2 SVGIG (reference sequence). CDR3 amino acids: CAWRALAGEQFF.

The chain carries TRBV20-1 and TRBJ2-5; the TRBD1 assignment by TCRdb is unverifiable without DNA. Germline assignment: CDR1 DFQATT and CDR2 SNEGSKA (reference sequence). The CDR3 totals 13 residues. The CDR3 here is CSATIRGRGTQYF.

V usage is TRBV5-6 and J usage is TRBJ2-1; no DNA is available, so the TRBD1 call from TCRdb remains unchecked. The CDR3 has 15 amino acids. The germline V gene encodes CDR1 SGHDT and CDR2 YYEEEE. This CDR3 reads CASSLGGQAYNEQFF.

This chain links TRBV24-1 with TRBJ2-2; TCRdb outputs TRBD2, but without DNA this stays unchecked. From germline, CDR1 is KGHDR and CDR2 SFDVKD. CDR3 length equals 15 residues. This CDR3 reads CATSGVAGHTGELFF.

The rearrangement joins TRBV12-3 or TRBV12-4 to TRBJ2-2; without DNA, the TCRdb call of TRBD2 cannot be checked. This CDR3 has 17 amino acids. The CDR3: CASILGQGLAGTGELFF.

J is TRBJ2-1 and V is TRBV6-5; the TCRdb call, TRBD2, lacks DNA for checking. The germline V gene encodes CDR1 MNHEY and CDR2 SVGAGI. The CDR3 covers 16 residues. The CDR3 sequence is CASSYSPAGGPYEQFF.

The gene calls are TRBV6-2 or TRBV6-3 and TRBJ2-2; the TCRdb call, TRBD2, lacks DNA for checking. Looked up from germline, CDR1 is MNHEY and CDR2 is SVGEGT. CDR3 length: 18 amino acids. CDR3 in amino acids: CATRGAGGILGSTGELFF.

The chain carries TRBV5-1 and TRBJ1-6; checking the TCRdb D call of TRBD1 is not possible without DNA. CDR3 length equals 15 residues. Per the germline V gene, CDR1 is SGHRS and CDR2 is YFSETQ. This CDR3 is CASSPGQGKNSPLHF.

This chain links TRBV18 with TRBJ2-1; the D call of TRBD1 rests on TCRdb alone, since no DNA is present to check it. Germline V lookup: CDR1 KGHSH, CDR2 LQKENI. The CDR3 length is 15 residues. CDR3 protein: CASSPKQGIENEQFF.

The CDR3 sequence is CATSRAPAGTYEQYF. The J gene is TRBJ2-7, the V gene TRBV15; there is no DNA to check the TCRdb D call of TRBD2. Germline CDR1 LNHNV, CDR2 YYDKDF (reference sequence). The CDR3 runs to 15 residues.

The V gene is TRBV5-1, the J gene TRBJ1-5; there is no DNA to check the TCRdb D call of TRBD1. The CDR3 loop spans 14 amino acids. Germline V gene data show CDR1 as SGHRS and CDR2 as YFSETQ. The CDR3 loop is CASSPGGANQPQHF.